This TCR beta chain was profiled in a study of blood T cells in healthy people across ages. This CDR3 comprises 12 residues. V lost 7 bases and J lost 8, with 12 bases in between. Germline V gene data show CDR1 as MDHEN and CDR2 as SYDVKM. With a J-beta primer mix and a sample-barcoded 5' primer, a second PCR ran about 7 to 11 cycles. TCRdb re-called the 5' RACE reads with MiXCR, one entry per CDR3 protein. The sample gives 600,000 to 800,000 distinct CDR3 sequences, around 20% of which show up once; roughly 3.6% is in the top ten. Donation came from healthy Caucasian individuals in Russia who were aged 6 to 90. Study-level findings and limits: Per million T cells, TCR beta diversity dropped about linearly as age rose. Diversity was higher, and naive CD4+ cells more numerous, in long-lived donors than in aged donors.

This clonotype came up many times. Its antigen is currently unknown. Sequencing was performed on blood. This clonotype was sampled from a man between 65 and 85 years old in good health. This sequence joins TRBV28 and TRBJ2-1, with D possibly being TRBD1 (5 bases). CDR3 sequence reads: CASIGAFDEQFF. CDR3 DNA: TGTGCCAGCATTGGGGCCTTTGATGAGCAGTTCTTC.